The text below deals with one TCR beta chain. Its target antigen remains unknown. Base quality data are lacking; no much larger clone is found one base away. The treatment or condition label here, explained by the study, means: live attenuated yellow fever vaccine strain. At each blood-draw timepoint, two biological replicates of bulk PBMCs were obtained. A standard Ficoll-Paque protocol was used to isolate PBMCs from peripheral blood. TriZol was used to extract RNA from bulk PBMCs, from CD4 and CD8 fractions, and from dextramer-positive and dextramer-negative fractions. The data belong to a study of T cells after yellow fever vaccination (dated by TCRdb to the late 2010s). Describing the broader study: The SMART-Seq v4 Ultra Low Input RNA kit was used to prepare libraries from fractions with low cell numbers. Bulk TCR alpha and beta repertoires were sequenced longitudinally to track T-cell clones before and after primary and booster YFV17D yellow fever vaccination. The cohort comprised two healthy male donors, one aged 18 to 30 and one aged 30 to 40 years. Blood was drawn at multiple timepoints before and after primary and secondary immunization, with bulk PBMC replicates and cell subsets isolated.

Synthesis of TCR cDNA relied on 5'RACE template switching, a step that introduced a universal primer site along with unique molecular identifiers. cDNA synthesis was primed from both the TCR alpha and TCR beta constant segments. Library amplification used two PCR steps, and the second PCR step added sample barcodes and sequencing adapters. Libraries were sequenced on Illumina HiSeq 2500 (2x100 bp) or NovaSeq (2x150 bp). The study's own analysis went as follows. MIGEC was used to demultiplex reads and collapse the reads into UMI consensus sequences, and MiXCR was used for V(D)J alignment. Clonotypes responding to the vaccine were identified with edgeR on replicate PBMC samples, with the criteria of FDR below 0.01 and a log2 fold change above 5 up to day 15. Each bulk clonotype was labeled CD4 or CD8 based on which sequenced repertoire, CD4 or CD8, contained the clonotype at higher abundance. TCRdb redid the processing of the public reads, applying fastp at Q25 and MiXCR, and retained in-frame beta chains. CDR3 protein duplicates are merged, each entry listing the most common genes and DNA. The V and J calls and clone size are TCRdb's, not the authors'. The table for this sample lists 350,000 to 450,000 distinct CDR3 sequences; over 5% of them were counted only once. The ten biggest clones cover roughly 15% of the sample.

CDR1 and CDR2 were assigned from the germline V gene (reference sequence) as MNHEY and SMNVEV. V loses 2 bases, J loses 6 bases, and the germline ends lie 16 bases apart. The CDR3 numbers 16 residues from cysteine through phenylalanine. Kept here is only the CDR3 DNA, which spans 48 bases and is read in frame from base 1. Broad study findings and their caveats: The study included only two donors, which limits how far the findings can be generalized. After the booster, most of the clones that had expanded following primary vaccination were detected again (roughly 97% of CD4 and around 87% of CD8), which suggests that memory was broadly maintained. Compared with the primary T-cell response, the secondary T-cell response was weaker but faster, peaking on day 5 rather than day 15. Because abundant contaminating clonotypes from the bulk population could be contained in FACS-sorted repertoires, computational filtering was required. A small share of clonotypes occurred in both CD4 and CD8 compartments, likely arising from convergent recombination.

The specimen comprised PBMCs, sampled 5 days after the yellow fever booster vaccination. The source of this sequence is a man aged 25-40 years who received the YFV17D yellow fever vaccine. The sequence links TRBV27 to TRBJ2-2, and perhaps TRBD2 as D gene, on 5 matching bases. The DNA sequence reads TGTGCCAGCAGTTTAGAGAGGAGGCCAGTTTCCGGGGAGCTGTTTTTT. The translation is CASSLERRPVSGELFF.